Shown below are 12 T cell receptor beta chains from a single sample sequenced in a study of chronic HIV infection and antiretroviral therapy. In TCRdb, the 5' RACE reads were re-called with MiXCR into one record per CDR3 protein. Of roughly 50,000 distinct CDR3 sequences in the sample, 19% are singletons; the top ten hold more than 2.5%. Sequenced: peripheral blood. Receptor source: an adult who had HIV and had not received antiretroviral therapy, or was an uninfected healthy control (not recorded which).

This chain uses TRBV11-2 with TRBJ1-1, with no clear D. Germline CDR1 reads SGHAT; CDR2 reads FQNNGV. Trimming shortened V by 0 bases and J by 0 bases, and 8 bases separated the two germline ends. The CDR3 has 15 amino acids. The CDR3 nucleotides read TGTGCCAGCAGCTTAGATTTAAGGATGAACACTGAAGCTTTCTTT. Its protein is CASSLDLRMNTEAFF.

The chain uses TRBV12-3 or TRBV12-4 and TRBJ2-4; D not resolved. Trimming stripped 6 bases from V and 5 bases from J, with 11 bases between. This CDR3 has 13 residues. In DNA, the CDR3 is TGTGCCAGCAGCCGCGACTTAGAAAACATTCAGTACTTC. Translating gives CASSRDLENIQYF.

The DNA of the CDR3 is TGTGCCAGCAGCTTAGGCCTGGCCCCAGCAGAGACCCAGTACTTC. It yields the protein CASSLGLAPAETQYF. The genes are TRBV7-8 and TRBJ2-5; D is ambiguous. Germline loops: CDR1 SGHVS, CDR2 FQNEAQ. Trimming shortened V by 1 base and J by 4 bases, and 13 bases separated the two germline ends. The CDR3 has 15 residues.

The V and J genes are TRBV28 and TRBJ2-4, with D unresolved. V dropped 6 bases and J dropped 0 bases, with 9 bases sitting between them. The CDR3 length is 14 residues. Germline V CDR1 and CDR2: MDHEN, SYDVKM. The CDR3 DNA reads as TGTGCCAGCAGCCAAACGGTAGCCAAAAACATTCAGTACTTC. It translates to CASSQTVAKNIQYF.

This clonotype came up a few times. The V gene is TRBV25-1, the J gene TRBJ2-2; 8 bases map to TRBD1. This CDR3 region has 15 residues. The germline CDR1 and CDR2 sequences are MGHDK and SYGVNS. J was trimmed by 5 bases and V by 5 bases; bases with no gene match: 7. The CDR3 region has the DNA TGTGCCAGCAGTCTCCAGGGGGCGCGTACCGGGGAGCTGTTTTTT. This gives the protein CASSLQGARTGELFF.

V gene TRBV15 combines with J gene TRBJ2-3; 12 bases fit TRBD2. The germline V gene has CDR1 LNHNV and CDR2 YYDKDF (reference sequence). V shed 0 bases, J shed 0 bases, and the junction held 7 bases outside the gene matches. The CDR3 sequence is 19 residues long. CDR3 region: CATSRDPPGLAGSTDTQYF. In DNA, the CDR3 is TGTGCCACCAGCAGAGACCCGCCCGGACTAGCGGGAAGCACAGATACGCAGTATTTT.

There are a few counts of this clonotype. The chain couples TRBV9 to TRBJ1-2; possibly TRBD1 for D (5 bases). Germline CDR1 is SGDLS and CDR2 is YYNGEE. This CDR3 has 14 amino acids. The V end was cut by 0 bases, the J end by 5 bases, with 11 bases between. The CDR3 nucleotides are TGTGCCAGCAGCGTAGGCACAGGTGAATATGGCTACACCTTC. Its protein is CASSVGTGEYGYTF.

The genes are TRBV2 and TRBJ2-1; 10 positions match TRBD2. The J segment lost 9 bases and the V segment lost 6 bases, leaving 11 bases of the junction unmatched. Germline V CDR1 and CDR2: SNHLY, FYNNEI. There are 15 residues in the CDR3. The CDR3 sequence is CASRGALAGEGEQFF. The CDR3 coding sequence is TGTGCCAGCAGGGGAGCCCTAGCGGGAGAGGGTGAGCAGTTCTTC.

The chain is built from TRBV3-1 and TRBJ1-6; D possibly corresponds to TRBD1 (6 bases). The CDR3 spans 17 residues. V was shortened by 1 base and J by 4 bases, with 14 bases between the two germline ends. Germline V lookup: CDR1 LGHDT, CDR2 YNNKEL (reference sequence). Here the CDR3 reads CASSQGTPGHYNSPLHF. The CDR3 DNA is TGTGCCAGCAGCCAAGGAACCCCGGGACATTATAATTCACCCCTCCACTTT.

This clonotype was recorded at least ten times. This rearrangement joins TRBV29-1 to TRBJ2-3; D is unclear. The ends were cut back, 3 bases at V and 0 bases at J, with 1 base in the middle. Germline V gene lookup returns CDR1 SQVTM and CDR2 ANQGSEA. The CDR3 covers 11 residues. This CDR3 is CSVDSTDTQYF. The CDR3 DNA is TGCAGCGTTGACAGCACAGATACGCAGTATTTT.

This clonotype was counted only a few times. The chain links TRBV9 to TRBJ2-4; D remains unclear. V was clipped by 3 bases and J by 0 bases, with 10 bases between them. The CDR3 has 15 residues. Germline V lookup: CDR1 SGDLS, CDR2 YYNGEE. CDR3 amino acids: CASSAQGLAKNIQYF. CDR3 DNA: TGTGCCAGCAGCGCGCAAGGGCTAGCCAAAAACATTCAGTACTTC.

This rearrangement joins TRBV14 to TRBJ2-1; TRBD2 matches 7 bases. CDR1 SGHDN and CDR2 FVKESK come from the germline V gene. The V and J ends lost 0 bases and 4 bases, in that order; junction bases with no gene match: 3. CDR3 length equals 15 residues. CDR3 residues: CASSQELGGYNEQFF. CDR3 coding DNA: TGTGCCAGCAGCCAAGAATTGGGAGGGTACAATGAGCAGTTCTTC.